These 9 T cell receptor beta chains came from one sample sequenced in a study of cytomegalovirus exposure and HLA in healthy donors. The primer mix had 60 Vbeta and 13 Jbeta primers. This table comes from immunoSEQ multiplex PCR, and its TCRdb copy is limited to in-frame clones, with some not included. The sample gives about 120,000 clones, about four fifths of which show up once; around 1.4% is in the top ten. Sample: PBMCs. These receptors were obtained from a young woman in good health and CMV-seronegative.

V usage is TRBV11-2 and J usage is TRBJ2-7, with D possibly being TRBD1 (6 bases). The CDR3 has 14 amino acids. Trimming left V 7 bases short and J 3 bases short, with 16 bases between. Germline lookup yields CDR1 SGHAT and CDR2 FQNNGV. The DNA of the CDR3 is TGTGCCAGCACCCAACAATCGGACAGCTACGAGCAGTACTTC. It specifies CASTQQSDSYEQYF.

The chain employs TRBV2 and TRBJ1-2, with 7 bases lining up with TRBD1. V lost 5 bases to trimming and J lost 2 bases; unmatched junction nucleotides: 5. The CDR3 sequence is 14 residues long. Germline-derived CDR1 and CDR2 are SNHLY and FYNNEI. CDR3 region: CASSQDRTNYGYTF. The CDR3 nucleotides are TGTGCCAGCAGTCAGGACAGGACAAACTATGGCTACACCTTC.

The CDR3: CASEPGLGVTDTQYF. Written as DNA, the CDR3 is TGTGCCAGTGAACCGGGACTAGGAGTCACAGATACGCAGTATTTT. The chain joins TRBV19 to TRBJ2-3, with 8 bases lining up with TRBD2. V lost 8 bases to trimming and J lost 2 bases; unmatched junction nucleotides: 9. This CDR3 is 15 amino acids long. Germline CDR1 and CDR2: LNHDA and SQIVND (reference sequence). The variable domain in full, with the rest retrieved from reference TRBV19 and TRBJ2-3, is DGGITQSPKYLFRKEGQNVTLSCEQNLNHDAMYWYRQDPGQGLRLIYYSQIVNDFQKGDIAEGYSVSREKKESFPLTVTSAQKNPTAFYLCASEPGLGVTDTQYFGPGTRLTVL.

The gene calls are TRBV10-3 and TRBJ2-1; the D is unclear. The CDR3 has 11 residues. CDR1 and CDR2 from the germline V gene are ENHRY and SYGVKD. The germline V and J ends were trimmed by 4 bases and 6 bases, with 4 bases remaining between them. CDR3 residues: CAISAVNEQFF. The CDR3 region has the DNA TGTGCCATCAGTGCTGTCAATGAGCAGTTCTTC.

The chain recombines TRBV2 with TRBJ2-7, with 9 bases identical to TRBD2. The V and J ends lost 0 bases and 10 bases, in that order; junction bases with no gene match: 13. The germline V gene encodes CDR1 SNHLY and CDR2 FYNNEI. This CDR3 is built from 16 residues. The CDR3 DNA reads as TGTGCCAGCAGTGAAGCGCCGGGGAGAGCGGGGGGTCCTCAGTACTTC. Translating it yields CASSEAPGRAGGPQYF.

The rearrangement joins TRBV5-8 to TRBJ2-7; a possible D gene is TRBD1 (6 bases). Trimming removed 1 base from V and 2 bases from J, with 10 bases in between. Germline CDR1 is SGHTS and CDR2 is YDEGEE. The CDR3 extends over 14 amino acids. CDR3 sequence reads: CASSLYGQTYEQYF. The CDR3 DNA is TGTGCCAGCAGCTTGTATGGACAGACCTACGAGCAGTACTTC.

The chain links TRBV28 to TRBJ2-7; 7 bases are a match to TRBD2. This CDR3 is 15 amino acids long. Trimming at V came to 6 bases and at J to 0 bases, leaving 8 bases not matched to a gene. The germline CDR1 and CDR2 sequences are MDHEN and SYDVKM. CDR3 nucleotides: TGTGCCAGCAGCCTTTCAAGCGGGACCTCCTACGAGCAGTACTTC. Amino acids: CASSLSSGTSYEQYF.

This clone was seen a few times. CDR3 nucleotides: TGTGCCAGCAGCTGGACAACAGCCTATAATTCACCCCTCCACTTT. Translated: CASSWTTAYNSPLHF. J is TRBJ1-6 and V is TRBV5-4; TRBD1 is a possible D gene (5 bases). The V and J ends lost 3 bases and 2 bases respectively, with 9 bases between them. The CDR3 is 15 residues long. Germline V gene data show CDR1 as SGHNT and CDR2 as YYREEE (reference sequence). Drawing the rest from reference TRBV5-4 and TRBJ1-6, the complete variable domain is ETGVTQSPTHLIKTRGQQVTLRCSSQSGHNTVSWYQQALGQGPQFIFQYYREEENGRGNFPPRFSGLQFPNYSSELNVNALELDDSALYLCASSWTTAYNSPLHFGNGTRLTVT.

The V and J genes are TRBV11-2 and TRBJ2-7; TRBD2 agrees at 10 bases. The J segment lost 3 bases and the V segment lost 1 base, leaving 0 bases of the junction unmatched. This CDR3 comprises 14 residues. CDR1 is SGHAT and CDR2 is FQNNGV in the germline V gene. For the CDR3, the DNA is TGTGCCAGCAGCTTAGGACTAGCGGGCTACGAGCAGTACTTC. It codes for CASSLGLAGYEQYF.